Sequencing of this T cell receptor (beta chain) was carried out in a study of blood T cell repertoires in COVID-19. Turning to the study itself: The analysed material was cDNA or gDNA that came from T cells, B-cell-depleted T cells, or PBMCs.

The method was immunoSEQ multiplex PCR; TCRdb's version includes in-frame clones alone and lacks a portion of them. Of around 300,000 clones listed, 75% to 90% are singletons. The CDR3 totals 15 residues. Germline V gives CDR1 SGHVS, CDR2 FQNEAQ. The germline V and J ends were trimmed by 5 bases and 5 bases, with 18 bases remaining between them. Participant age was roughly 18 to 95 years, and participants resided in fewer than 25 US areas. Recovery among Cohort 3 donors was established by two negative PCRs, clearance, or symptom resolution. The chain has TRBV7-8 and TRBJ2-5; D is perhaps TRBD1 (5 bases). The source of this sequence is a woman under 30 who had recovered from COVID-19. The sequenced material came from PBMCs or T cells enriched from blood (not recorded which). The CDR3 DNA follows: TGTGCCAGCAGCCCGCTCCAGGGTGTAGTTGAGACCCAGTACTTC. This gives the protein CASSPLQGVVETQYF.